This T cell receptor beta chain was obtained from a study of blood T cell repertoires in COVID-19. About the research overall: PBMCs, B-cell-depleted T cells, or T cells provided the cDNA or gDNA that made up the material.

Per the study methods: By means of reference gene primer amplification, nucleated cell counts were estimated. Produced via immunoSEQ multiplex PCR; TCRdb's table is partial and in-frame only. From that table come the V and J calls and clone size; the DNA was used to work out D and trimming. Among some 150,000 clones listed, 80% to 90% were seen once. Germline V lookup: CDR1 SNHLY, CDR2 FYNNEI. V was cut by 5 bases and J by 3 bases, with 4 bases left in between. CDR3 length: 12 amino acids. The gene calls are TRBV2 and TRBJ2-2; no definite D call. This receptor was obtained from a woman in her forties or fifties with active or convalescent COVID-19. Sequenced: peripheral blood. The CDR3 DNA reads as TGTGCCAGCAGTCCATACACCGGGGAGCTGTTTTTT. Its translation is CASSPYTGELFF.